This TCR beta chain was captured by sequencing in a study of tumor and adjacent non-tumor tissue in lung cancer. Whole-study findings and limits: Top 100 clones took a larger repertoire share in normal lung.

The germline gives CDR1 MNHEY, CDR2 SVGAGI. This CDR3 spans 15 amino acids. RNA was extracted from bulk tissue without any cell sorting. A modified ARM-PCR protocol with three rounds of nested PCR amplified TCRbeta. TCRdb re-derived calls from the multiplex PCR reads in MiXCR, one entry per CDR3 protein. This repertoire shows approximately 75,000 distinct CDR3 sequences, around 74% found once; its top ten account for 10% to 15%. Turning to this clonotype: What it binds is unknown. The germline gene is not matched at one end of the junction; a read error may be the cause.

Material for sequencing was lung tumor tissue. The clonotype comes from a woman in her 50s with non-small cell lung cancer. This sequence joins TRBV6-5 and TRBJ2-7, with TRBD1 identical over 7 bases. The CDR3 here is CTSSPQQGPPFRQYF. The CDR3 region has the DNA TGTACCAGCAGTCCGCAACAGGGGCCTCCGTTTAGGCAGTACTTC.